Sequencing of this T cell receptor beta chain was carried out in a study of blood T cell repertoires in COVID-19. This CDR3 is built from 14 residues. CDR1 and CDR2 (germline): KGHSH, LQKENI. V shed 1 base, J shed 2 bases, and the junction held 1 base outside the gene matches. The repertoire was sequenced with immunoSEQ multiplex PCR; TCRdb's copy has only in-frame clones and lacks some. The sample holds some 150,000 clones, about 90% seen once. Input material: peripheral blood. The receptor comes from a man aged 45-60 years with active or convalescent COVID-19. J is TRBJ2-7 and V is TRBV18; TRBD2 matches 8 bases. DNA of the CDR3: TGTGCCAGCTCACCACGTAGCGGGACCTACGAGCAGTACTTC. This codes for CASSPRSGTYEQYF.